The 15 T cell receptor beta chains listed next were all sequenced from one sample in a study of T cell changes during pregnancy in multiple sclerosis. Assay used: immunoSEQ multiplex PCR; TCRdb lists only in-frame clones, some missing. Of 55,000 to 70,000 clones listed, around 93% were seen once; the top ten hold roughly 1.8%. The sequencing here drew on peripheral blood, taken after pregnancy. Receptors originate from a female donor with multiple sclerosis, enrolled in a pregnancy study.

The chain combines TRBV7-2 with TRBJ2-2; 7 bases line up with TRBD2. J was trimmed by 7 bases and V by 4 bases; bases with no gene match: 9. This CDR3 region has 15 residues. Germline V gene lookup returns CDR1 SGHTA and CDR2 FQGNSA. The CDR3 region has the DNA TGTGCCAGCAGCTACGGGGGGTGGGACGTCGGGGAGCTGTTTTTT. It translates to CASSYGGWDVGELFF.

This chain uses TRBV18 with TRBJ2-3, with D possibly TRBD1 on 6 matching bases. Trimming took 3 bases from V and 6 from J, leaving 16 bases between them. This CDR3 is 15 amino acids long. The germline V gene has CDR1 KGHSH and CDR2 LQKENI. The CDR3 region is CASSPARQGRDTQYF. CDR3 bases: TGTGCCAGCTCACCGGCGCGGCAGGGGCGGGATACGCAGTATTTT.

The chain couples TRBV6-1 to TRBJ2-5, with 8 bases identical to TRBD1. The CDR3 has 14 amino acids. CDR1 and CDR2 from the germline V gene are MNHNS and SASEGT. V was pared by 4 bases and J by 5 bases, with 6 bases of the junction left unmatched. The CDR3 DNA is TGTGCCAGCAGTGCGGACAGGGTGTCGGAGACCCAGTACTTC. Protein product: CASSADRVSETQYF.

This clone occurred once. The chain recombines TRBV29-1 with TRBJ2-3, with TRBD2 identical over 10 bases. The CDR3 is 16 residues long. V was clipped by 3 bases and J by 4 bases; unmatched bases: 10. In germline, CDR1 is SQVTM, CDR2 ANQGSEA. The CDR3 is CSVDGLAGALADTQYF. The DNA of the CDR3 is TGCAGCGTTGACGGTCTAGCGGGAGCTCTTGCAGATACGCAGTATTTT.

The V call is TRBV19, the J call TRBJ1-1; the D gene is possibly TRBD1 (6 bases). Germline CDR1 reads LNHDA; CDR2 reads SQIVND (reference sequence). Trimming shortened V by 5 bases and J by 3 bases, and 16 bases separated the two germline ends. There are 15 residues in the CDR3. The CDR3: CASSPRDRWDTEAFF. DNA for the CDR3: TGTGCCAGTAGTCCGCGCGACAGGTGGGACACTGAAGCTTTCTTT.

This clone was picked up a small number of times. J is TRBJ2-2 and V is TRBV5-1; D might be TRBD2 (5 bases). V was shortened by 3 bases and J by 0 bases, with 12 bases between the two germline ends. The CDR3 contains 16 residues. Germline values: CDR1 SGHRS, CDR2 YFSETQ. The CDR3 nucleotides are TGCGCCAGCAGCTACGGGAAGGCGTCGAACACCGGGGAGCTGTTTTTT. It yields the protein CASSYGKASNTGELFF. The full variable domain, its missing parts supplied by reference TRBV5-1 and TRBJ2-2, is KAGVTQTPRYLIKTRGQQVTLSCSPISGHRSVSWYQQTPGQGLQFLFEYFSETQRNKGNFPGRFSGRQFSNSRSEMNVSTLELGDSALYLCASSYGKASNTGELFFGEGSRLTVL.

This clone showed up just once. The rearrangement joins TRBV10-3 to TRBJ2-1, with 12 bases aligning to TRBD2. Germline-derived CDR1 and CDR2 are ENHRY and SYGVKD. The V gene end was trimmed by 4 bases and the J gene end by 6 bases; junction bases not matched to a gene: 4. The CDR3 is 15 amino acids. CDR3 nucleotide sequence: TGTGCCATCAGTGCGGCTAGCGGGAGGGGCAATGAGCAGTTCTTC. Its protein is CAISAASGRGNEQFF.

The chain links TRBV25-1 to TRBJ2-1, with a possible D match to TRBD2 (7 bases). The V end lost 6 bases, the J end lost 3 bases, and 15 bases lay between the germline ends. Germline assignment: CDR1 MGHDK and CDR2 SYGVNS. The CDR3 totals 15 residues. The CDR3 nucleotides are TGTGCCAGCAGCTACGGGGGCGGGAGCTACAATGAGCAGTTCTTC. Translated: CASSYGGGSYNEQFF.

The chain uses TRBV27 and TRBJ1-1, with D possibly being TRBD1 (5 bases). This CDR3 region has 12 residues. The germline CDR1 and CDR2 sequences are MNHEY and SMNVEV (reference sequence). V was shortened by 5 bases and J by 1 base, with 5 bases between the two germline ends. CDR3 amino acids: CASSRGNTEAFF. CDR3 coding DNA: TGTGCCAGCAGTAGGGGGAACACTGAAGCTTTCTTT.

V is TRBV4-3 and J is TRBJ2-1; 9 nucleotides agree with TRBD2. The CDR3 consists of 18 residues. V lost 1 base and J lost 8; bases outside the gene matches: 15. Per the germline V gene, CDR1 is LGHNA and CDR2 is YSLEER. In DNA, the CDR3 is TGCGCCAGCAGCCAAGTTAATATAGCGGGAGATTCACATGATGAGCAGTTCTTC. Its translation is CASSQVNIAGDSHDEQFF.

The chain joins TRBV27 to TRBJ2-7; D unclear. Germline V gene lookup returns CDR1 MNHEY and CDR2 SMNVEV (reference sequence). V was trimmed by 5 bases and J by 0 bases, leaving 11 bases between them. The CDR3 has 14 amino acids. CDR3: CASSPVDSSYEQYF. CDR3 nucleotide sequence: TGTGCCAGCAGTCCCGTCGATAGCTCCTACGAGCAGTACTTC.

The chain is built from TRBV11-2 and TRBJ1-4; 9 bases align to TRBD1. Germline CDR1 is SGHAT and CDR2 is FQNNGV. The junction had 7 bases not matched to a gene; V was cut back by 4 bases and J by 10 bases. This CDR3 is 14 amino acids long. The CDR3 sequence: CASSSGTGLRKLFF. DNA of the CDR3: TGTGCCAGCAGCTCCGGGACAGGGTTGAGAAAACTGTTTTTT.

This chain links TRBV2 with TRBJ1-2, with D perhaps matching TRBD1 (6 bases). Germline values: CDR1 SNHLY, CDR2 FYNNEI. The CDR3 spans 12 residues. V was trimmed by 7 bases and J by 1 base, leaving 7 bases between them. The CDR3 protein is CASTDSNYGYTF. In DNA, the CDR3 is TGTGCCAGCACGGACAGTAACTATGGCTACACCTTC.

This chain joins TRBV2 and TRBJ2-5; tentative D call: TRBD1 (5 bases). Trimming pared 5 bases from V and 1 base from J, leaving 11 bases between. Per the germline V gene, CDR1 is SNHLY and CDR2 is FYNNEI. There are 14 residues in the CDR3. Here the CDR3 reads CASSSQAPQETQYF. CDR3 nucleotides: TGTGCCAGCAGTTCACAGGCCCCCCAAGAGACCCAGTACTTC.

The chain carries TRBV7-6 and TRBJ2-5; 8 nucleotides match TRBD2. The assigned J gene may be wrong: the sequence end matches TRBJ2-7 better. This CDR3 region has 14 residues. Germline CDR1 is SGHVS and CDR2 is FNYEAQ. The CDR3, as DNA: TGTGCCAGCAGCTACGGACTAGCTGCCTACGAGCAGTACTTC. Amino acids: CASSYGLAAYEQYF.